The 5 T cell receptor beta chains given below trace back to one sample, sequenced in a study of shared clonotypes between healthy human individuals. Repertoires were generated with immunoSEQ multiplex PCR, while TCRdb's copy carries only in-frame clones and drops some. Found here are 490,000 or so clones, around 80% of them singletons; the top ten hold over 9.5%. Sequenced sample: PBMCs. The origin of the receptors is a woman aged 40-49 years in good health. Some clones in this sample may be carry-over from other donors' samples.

The CDR3 region is CAITRQGWKGGEAFF. The CDR3, as DNA: TGTGCCATCACTCGACAGGGTTGGAAAGGGGGTGAAGCTTTCTTT. The chain couples TRBV10-3 to TRBJ1-1; 7 nucleotides line up with TRBD1. J gave up 7 bases and V 7 bases, and 15 bases lay outside the gene matches. The germline gives CDR1 ENHRY, CDR2 SYGVKD. CDR3 length equals 15 residues.

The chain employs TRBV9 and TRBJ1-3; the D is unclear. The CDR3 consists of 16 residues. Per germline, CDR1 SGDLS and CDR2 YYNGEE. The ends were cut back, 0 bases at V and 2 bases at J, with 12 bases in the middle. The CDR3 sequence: CASSVDQLVAGNTIYF. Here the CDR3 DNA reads TGTGCCAGCAGCGTAGACCAGTTAGTCGCTGGAAACACCATATATTTT.

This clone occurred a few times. CDR3 residues: CASSPGQSRTDTQYF. For the CDR3, the DNA is TGTGCCAGCAGCCCAGGACAGAGCCGCACAGATACGCAGTATTTT. The chain recombines TRBV7-8 with TRBJ2-3; D is possibly TRBD1 (6 bases). The CDR3 loop spans 15 amino acids. V lost 5 bases, J lost 1 base, and 13 bases lay in between. Germline V CDR1 and CDR2: SGHVS, FQNEAQ.

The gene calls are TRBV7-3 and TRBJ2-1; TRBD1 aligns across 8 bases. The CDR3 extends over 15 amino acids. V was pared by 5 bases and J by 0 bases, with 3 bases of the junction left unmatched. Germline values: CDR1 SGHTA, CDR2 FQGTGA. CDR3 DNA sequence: TGTGCCAGCAGCGAGGACAGGGCCTCCTACAATGAGCAGTTCTTC. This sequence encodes CASSEDRASYNEQFF.

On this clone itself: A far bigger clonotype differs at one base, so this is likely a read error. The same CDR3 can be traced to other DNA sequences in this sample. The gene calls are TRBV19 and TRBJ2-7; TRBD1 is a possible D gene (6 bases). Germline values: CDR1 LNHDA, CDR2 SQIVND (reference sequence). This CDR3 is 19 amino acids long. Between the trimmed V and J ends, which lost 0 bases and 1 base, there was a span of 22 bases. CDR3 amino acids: CASSIDPSPDRTTSYEQYF. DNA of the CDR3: TGTGCCAGTAGTATAGATCCATCTCCCGACAGGACGACGTCCTACGAGCAGTACTTC.